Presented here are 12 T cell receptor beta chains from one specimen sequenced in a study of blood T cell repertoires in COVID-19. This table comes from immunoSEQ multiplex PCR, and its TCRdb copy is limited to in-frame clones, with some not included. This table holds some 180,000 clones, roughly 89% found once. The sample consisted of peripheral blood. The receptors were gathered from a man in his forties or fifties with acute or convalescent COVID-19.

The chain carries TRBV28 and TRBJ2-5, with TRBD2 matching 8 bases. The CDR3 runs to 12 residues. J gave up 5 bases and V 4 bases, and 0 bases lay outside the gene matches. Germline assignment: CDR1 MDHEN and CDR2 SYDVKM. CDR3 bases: TGTGCCAGCAGTTCGGGAGGGGAGACCCAGTACTTC. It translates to CASSSGGETQYF.

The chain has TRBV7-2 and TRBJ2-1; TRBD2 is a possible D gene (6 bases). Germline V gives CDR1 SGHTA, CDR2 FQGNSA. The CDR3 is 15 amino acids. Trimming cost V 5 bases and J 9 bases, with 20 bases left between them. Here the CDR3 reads CASSLGGIMVTEQFF. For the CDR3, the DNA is TGTGCCAGCAGCCTCGGGGGAATAATGGTGACTGAGCAGTTCTTC.

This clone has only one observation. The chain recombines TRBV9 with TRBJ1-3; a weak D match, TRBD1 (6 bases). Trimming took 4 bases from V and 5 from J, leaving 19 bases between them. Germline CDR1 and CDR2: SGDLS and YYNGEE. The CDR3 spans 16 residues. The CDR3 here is CASSPSGTPGRNTIYF. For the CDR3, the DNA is TGTGCCAGCAGCCCCTCCGGGACACCCGGAAGAAACACCATATATTTT.

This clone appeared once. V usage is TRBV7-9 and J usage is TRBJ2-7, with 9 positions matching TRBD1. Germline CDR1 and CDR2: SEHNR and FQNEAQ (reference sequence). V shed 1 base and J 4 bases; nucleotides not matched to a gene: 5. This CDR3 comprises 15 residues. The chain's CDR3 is CASSLVQTGGYEQYV. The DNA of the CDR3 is TGTGCCAGCAGCTTAGTTCAGACAGGGGGTTACGAGCAGTACGTC.

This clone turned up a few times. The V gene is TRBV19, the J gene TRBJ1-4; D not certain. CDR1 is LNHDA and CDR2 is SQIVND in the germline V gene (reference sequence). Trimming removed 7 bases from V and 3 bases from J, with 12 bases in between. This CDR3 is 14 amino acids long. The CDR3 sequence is CASKGEQSNEKLFF. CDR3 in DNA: TGTGCCAGTAAGGGAGAACAATCTAATGAAAAACTGTTTTTT.

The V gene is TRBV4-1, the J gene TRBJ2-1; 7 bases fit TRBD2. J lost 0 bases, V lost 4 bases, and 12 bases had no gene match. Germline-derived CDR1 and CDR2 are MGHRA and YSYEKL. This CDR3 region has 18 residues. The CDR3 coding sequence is TGCGCCAGCAGCCTCGGAAGGGCTAGCGGAGCCTCCTACAATGAGCAGTTCTTC. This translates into CASSLGRASGASYNEQFF.

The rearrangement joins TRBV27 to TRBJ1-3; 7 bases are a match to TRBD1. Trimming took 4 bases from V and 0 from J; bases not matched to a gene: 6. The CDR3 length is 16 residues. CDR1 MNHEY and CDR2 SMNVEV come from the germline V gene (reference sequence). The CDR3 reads CASSSDRSFSGNTIYF. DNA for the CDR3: TGTGCCAGCAGTTCGGACAGGAGTTTCTCTGGAAACACCATATATTTT.

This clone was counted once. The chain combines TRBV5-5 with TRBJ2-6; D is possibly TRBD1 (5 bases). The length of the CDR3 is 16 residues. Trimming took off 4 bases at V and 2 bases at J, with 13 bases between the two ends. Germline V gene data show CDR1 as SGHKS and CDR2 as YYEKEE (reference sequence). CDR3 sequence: CASSRWGGAGANVLTF. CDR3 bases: TGTGCCAGCAGCCGGTGGGGCGGAGCTGGGGCCAACGTCCTGACTTTC.

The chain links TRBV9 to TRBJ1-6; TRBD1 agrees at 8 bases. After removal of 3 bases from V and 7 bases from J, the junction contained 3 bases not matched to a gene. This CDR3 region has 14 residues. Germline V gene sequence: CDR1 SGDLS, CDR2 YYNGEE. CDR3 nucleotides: TGTGCCAGCAGCGATCACAGGGGGAATTCACCCCTCCACTTT. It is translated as CASSDHRGNSPLHF.

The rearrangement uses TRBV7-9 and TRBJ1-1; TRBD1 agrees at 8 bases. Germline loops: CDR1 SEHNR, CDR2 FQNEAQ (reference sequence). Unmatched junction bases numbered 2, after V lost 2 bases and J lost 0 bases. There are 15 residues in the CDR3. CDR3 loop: CASSLSGGLNTEAFF. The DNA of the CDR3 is TGTGCCAGCAGCTTATCAGGGGGCTTGAACACTGAAGCTTTCTTT. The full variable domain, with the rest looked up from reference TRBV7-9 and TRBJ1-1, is DTGVSQNPRHKITKRGQNVTFRCDPISEHNRLYWYRQTLGQGPEFLTYFQNEAQLEKSRLLSDRFSAERPKGSFSTLEIQRTEQGDSAMYLCASSLSGGLNTEAFFGQGTRLTVV.

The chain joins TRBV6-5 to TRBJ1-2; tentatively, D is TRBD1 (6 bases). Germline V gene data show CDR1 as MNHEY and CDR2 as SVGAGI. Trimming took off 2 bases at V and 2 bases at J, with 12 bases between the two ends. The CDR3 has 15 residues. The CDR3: CASSYINQGNYGYTF. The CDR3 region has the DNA TGTGCCAGCAGTTACATCAACCAGGGGAACTATGGCTACACCTTC.

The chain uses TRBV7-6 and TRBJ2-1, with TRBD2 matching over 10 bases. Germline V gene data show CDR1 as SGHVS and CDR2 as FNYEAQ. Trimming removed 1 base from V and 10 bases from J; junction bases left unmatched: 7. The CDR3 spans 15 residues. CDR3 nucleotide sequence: TGTGCCAGCAGCTTAGGGGCTAGCGGGAGTGGGGAGCAGTTCTTC. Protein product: CASSLGASGSGEQFF.